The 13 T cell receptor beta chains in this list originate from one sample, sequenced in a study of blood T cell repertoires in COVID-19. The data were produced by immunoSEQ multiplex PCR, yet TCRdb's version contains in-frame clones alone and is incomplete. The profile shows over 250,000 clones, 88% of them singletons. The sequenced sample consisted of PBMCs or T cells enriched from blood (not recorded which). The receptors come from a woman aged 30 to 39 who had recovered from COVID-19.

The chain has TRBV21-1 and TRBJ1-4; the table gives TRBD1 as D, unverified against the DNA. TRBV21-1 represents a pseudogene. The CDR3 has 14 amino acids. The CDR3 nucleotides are TGTGCCAGCAGCACCCGCAGGGCCAATGAAAAACTGTTTTTT. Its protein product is CASSTRRANEKLFF.

CDR3 DNA sequence: TGTGCCAGCAGCGGAACAGCAAACTATGGCTACACCTTC. The encoded protein is CASSGTANYGYTF. The rearrangement joins TRBV9 to TRBJ1-2, with unresolved D. With 3 bases removed from V and 2 bases from J, the gap between germline ends came to 8 bases. The germline gives CDR1 SGDLS, CDR2 YYNGEE. There are 13 residues in the CDR3.

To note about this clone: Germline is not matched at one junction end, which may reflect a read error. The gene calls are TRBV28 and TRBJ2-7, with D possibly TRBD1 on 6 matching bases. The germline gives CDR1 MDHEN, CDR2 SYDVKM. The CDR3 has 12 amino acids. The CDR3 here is CASTGQTSWRQF. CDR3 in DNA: TGTGCCAGCACGGGACAAACGAGTTGGCGCCAGTTC.

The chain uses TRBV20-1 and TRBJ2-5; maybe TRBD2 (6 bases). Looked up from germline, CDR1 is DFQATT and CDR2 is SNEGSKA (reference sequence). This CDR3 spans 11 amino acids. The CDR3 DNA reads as TGCATCCCGGGACTGGCCGGGACCCAGTACTTC. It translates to CIPGLAGTQYF.

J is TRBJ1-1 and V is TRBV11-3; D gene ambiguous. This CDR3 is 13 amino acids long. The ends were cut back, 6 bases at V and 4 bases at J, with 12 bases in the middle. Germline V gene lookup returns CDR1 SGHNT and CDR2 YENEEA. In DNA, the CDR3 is TGTGCCAGCAGACATGGGAGTGCCACTGAAGCTTTCTTT. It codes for CASRHGSATEAFF.

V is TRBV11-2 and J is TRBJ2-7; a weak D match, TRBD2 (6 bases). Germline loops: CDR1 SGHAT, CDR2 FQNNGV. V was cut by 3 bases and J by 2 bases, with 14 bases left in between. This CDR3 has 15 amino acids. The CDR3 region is CASSLRELRTYEQYF. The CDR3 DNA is TGTGCCAGCAGCTTGCGGGAACTCCGCACCTACGAGCAGTACTTC.

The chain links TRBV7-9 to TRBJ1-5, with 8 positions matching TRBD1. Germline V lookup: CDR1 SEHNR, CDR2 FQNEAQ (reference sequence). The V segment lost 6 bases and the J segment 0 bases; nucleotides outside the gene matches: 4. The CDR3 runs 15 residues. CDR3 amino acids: CASRSGQDSNQPQHF. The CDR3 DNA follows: TGTGCCAGCAGATCGGGACAGGATAGCAATCAGCCCCAGCATTTT.

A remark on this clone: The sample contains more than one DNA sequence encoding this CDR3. The CDR3 bases are TGTGCCAGCAGTCCCCCCGGGACAGGGAGAGAAAAACTGTTTTTT. This gives the protein CASSPPGTGREKLFF. V and J are TRBV28 and TRBJ1-4; 9 bases are a match to TRBD1. V shed 5 bases, J shed 8 bases, and the junction held 9 bases outside the gene matches. The CDR3 contains 15 residues. Germline V gene lookup returns CDR1 MDHEN and CDR2 SYDVKM. The full variable domain, rest sourced from reference TRBV28 and TRBJ1-4, is DVKVTQSSRYLVKRTGEKVFLECVQDMDHENMFWYRQDPGLGLRLIYFSYDVKMKEKGDIPEGYSVSREKKERFSLILESASTNQTSMYLCASSPPGTGREKLFFGSGTQLSVL.

The CDR3 DNA reads TGTGCCATCAGCGGGGACAGCGCTGAAGCTTTCTTT. It codes for CAISGDSAEAFF. The genes are TRBV10-3 and TRBJ1-1; 7 nucleotides line up with TRBD1. CDR1 and CDR2 (germline): ENHRY, SYGVKD. After removal of 6 bases from V and 6 bases from J, the junction contained 4 bases not matched to a gene. This CDR3 contains 12 residues.

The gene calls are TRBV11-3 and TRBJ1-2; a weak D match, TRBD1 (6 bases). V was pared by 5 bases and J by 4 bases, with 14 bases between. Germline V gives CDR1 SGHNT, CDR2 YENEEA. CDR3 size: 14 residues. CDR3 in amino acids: CASSQWDNSYGYTF. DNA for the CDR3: TGTGCCAGCAGCCAGTGGGACAACAGCTATGGCTACACCTTC.

DNA of the CDR3: TGCAGCGTTGAAGGTGAACGGGTCGGGGAGCTGTTTTTT. Protein sequence: CSVEGERVGELFF. The J gene is TRBJ2-2, the V gene TRBV29-1; D ambiguous. Germline CDR1 is SQVTM and CDR2 is ANQGSEA. This CDR3 comprises 13 residues. V was pared by 1 base and J by 7 bases, with 10 bases between.

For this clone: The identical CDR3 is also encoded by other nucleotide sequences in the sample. CDR3 sequence reads: CASSIGTGDYEQYF. The CDR3, as DNA: TGTGCCAGTAGTATAGGGACAGGGGACTACGAGCAGTACTTC. The genes are TRBV19 and TRBJ2-7; 9 bases line up with TRBD1. J lost 3 bases, V lost 1 base, and 1 base had no gene match. The CDR3 contains 14 residues. Per the germline V gene, CDR1 is LNHDA and CDR2 is SQIVND (reference sequence).

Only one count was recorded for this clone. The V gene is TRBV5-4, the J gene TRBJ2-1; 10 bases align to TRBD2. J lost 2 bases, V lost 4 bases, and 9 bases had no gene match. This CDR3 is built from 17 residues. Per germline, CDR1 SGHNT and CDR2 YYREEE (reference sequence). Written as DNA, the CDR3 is TGTGCCAGCAGCCGCCGAGCGGGAGGGGGAACCTACAATGAGCAGTTCTTC. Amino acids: CASSRRAGGGTYNEQFF.